The rows below give T cell receptor beta chains drawn from one sample of a study of cytomegalovirus exposure and HLA in healthy donors. The table came from immunoSEQ multiplex PCR; TCRdb's copy has only in-frame clones and leaves some out. Listed are approximately 80,000 clones; about 1% falls within the top ten. The sequencing sample was made of PBMCs. The origin of the receptors is a woman in her twenties or thirties in good health and CMV-seronegative. The CDR3 runs from the conserved cysteine through the conserved F or W. The order of the fields is D gene, V gene, J gene, CDR3 protein, CDR3 DNA. D genes are given only for firm matches.

TRBD1,TRBV6-4,TRBJ2-2,CASSPFGTANTGELFF,TGTGCCAGCAGTCCATTCGGGACAGCGAACACCGGGGAGCTGTTTTTT
-,TRBV30,TRBJ2-1,CAWSGVAVTVNEQFF,TGTGCCTGGAGTGGGGTAGCGGTGACCGTCAATGAGCAGTTCTTC
TRBD1,TRBV7-2,TRBJ1-1,CASRWTGRYGLDTEAFF,TGTGCCAGCAGGTGGACAGGGCGGTATGGGCTGGACACTGAAGCTTTCTTT
-,TRBV7-9,TRBJ1-2,CASSLASGNYGYTF,TGTGCCAGCAGCTTGGCTTCAGGGAACTATGGCTACACCTTC
TRBD1,TRBV6-6,TRBJ1-2,CASREGQGTYYGYTF,TGTGCCAGCAGGGAGGGACAGGGGACCTACTATGGCTACACCTTC
-,TRBV30,TRBJ1-1,CAWSISGANTEAFF,TGTGCCTGGAGTATATCAGGGGCTAACACTGAAGCTTTCTTT
-,TRBV5-1,TRBJ2-7,CASSLDTGTYEQYF,TGCGCCAGCAGCTTGGATACAGGTACTTACGAGCAGTACTTC
TRBD2,TRBV6-5,TRBJ2-5,CASTPSGRYQETQYF,TGTGCCAGCACTCCAAGCGGGAGGTACCAAGAGACCCAGTACTTC
-,TRBV14,TRBJ1-3,CASSQAGQFSGNTIYF,TGTGCCAGCAGCCAAGCTGGACAATTCTCTGGAAACACCATATATTTT
-,TRBV4-2,TRBJ1-1,CASSQTGSANTEAFF,TGTGCCAGCAGCCAAACCGGGTCAGCGAACACTGAAGCTTTCTTT
TRBD1,TRBV7-9,TRBJ1-1,CASSPLDRANTEAFF,TGTGCCAGCAGCCCCCTGGACAGGGCCAACACTGAAGCTTTCTTT
TRBD2,TRBV5-5,TRBJ2-4,CASSLRLAGGPVAKNIQYF,TGTGCCAGCAGCCTACGACTAGCGGGAGGGCCGGTGGCCAAAAACATTCAGTACTTC
-,TRBV6-5,TRBJ2-6,CASSSGLGANVLTF,TGTGCCAGCAGTTCAGGGCTGGGGGCCAACGTCCTGACTTTC
TRBD2,TRBV4-1,TRBJ2-7,CASSQVGGSGDEQYF,TGCGCCAGCAGCCAAGTTGGCGGGAGTGGCGACGAGCAGTACTTC
-,TRBV30,TRBJ1-6,CAWSRDSPLHF,TGTGCCTGGAGTCGGGATTCACCCCTCCACTTT
TRBD1,TRBV10-3,TRBJ2-2,CAISRQGSGELFF,TGTGCCATTTCAAGACAGGGGAGCGGGGAGCTGTTTTTT
TRBD1,TRBV5-3,TRBJ2-3,CARSLTTGGNTQYF,TGTGCCAGAAGCTTGACCACAGGGGGAAATACGCAGTATTTT
-,TRBV4-1,TRBJ1-1,CASSQESTAYEAFF,TGCGCCAGCAGCCAAGAAAGTACAGCTTATGAAGCTTTCTTT
-,TRBV2,TRBJ2-3,CASSGRELLRDTQYF,TGTGCCAGCAGCGGACGGGAACTCCTTCGAGATACGCAGTATTTT
-,TRBV29-1,TRBJ1-1,CSVEQGMNTEAFF,TGCAGCGTGGAACAGGGCATGAACACTGAAGCTTTCTTT
TRBD1,TRBV6-4,TRBJ1-1,CASSVETGAEAFF,TGTGCCAGCAGTGTAGAGACAGGGGCTGAAGCTTTCTTT
-,TRBV18,TRBJ1-1,CASSPQRPGGEAFF,TGTGCCAGCTCACCACAGCGACCGGGGGGGGAAGCTTTCTTT
-,TRBV6-5,TRBJ2-2,CASSYSEDPYIGELFF,TGTGCCAGCAGTTATTCAGAGGATCCGTACATCGGGGAGCTGTTTTTT
-,TRBV5-1,TRBJ1-1,CASSPEQGIGMNTEAFF,TGCGCCAGCAGTCCCGAACAGGGAATTGGGATGAACACTGAAGCTTTCTTT
-,TRBV5-4,TRBJ1-1,CASSLGGNTEAFF,TGTGCCAGCAGCTTGGGAGGGAACACTGAAGCTTTCTTT
-,TRBV4-1,TRBJ2-5,CASSPSGWSYQETQYF,TGCGCCAGCAGCCCCAGTGGCTGGTCGTACCAAGAGACCCAGTACTTC
TRBD1,TRBV18,TRBJ1-2,CASSSGQGSYGYTF,TGTGCCAGCTCATCTGGACAGGGCAGCTATGGCTACACCTTC
-,TRBV5-6,TRBJ2-7,CASSTGSSYEQYF,TGTGCCAGCAGCACGGGGTCATCCTACGAGCAGTACTTC
-,TRBV7-9,TRBJ1-1,CASYKTGNTEAFF,TGTGCCAGCTACAAGACAGGGAACACTGAAGCTTTCTTT
-,TRBV27,TRBJ1-5,CASSRGVRQPQHF,TGTGCCAGCAGTCGCGGGGTTCGGCAGCCCCAGCATTTT
-,TRBV19,TRBJ1-5,CASKMGQGLNQPQHF,TGTGCCAGTAAGATGGGGCAGGGACTCAATCAGCCCCAGCATTTT
TRBD2,TRBV13,TRBJ2-5,CASSSAGGKGQETQYF,TGTGCCAGCAGCTCGGCGGGGGGCAAGGGACAAGAGACCCAGTACTTC
-,TRBV28,TRBJ1-2,CASSLNQIGVDGYTF,TGTGCCAGCAGTCTGAACCAGATAGGGGTGGATGGCTACACCTTC
-,TRBV19,TRBJ1-4,CASSPDISGHEKLFF,TGTGCCAGTAGTCCAGACATCTCCGGACACGAAAAACTGTTTTTT
-,TRBV2,TRBJ1-1,CASSFNERWAFF,TGTGCCAGCAGTTTTAACGAGAGGTGGGCTTTCTTT
-,TRBV30,TRBJ1-4,CAWSAGASDEKLFF,TGTGCCTGGAGTGCAGGGGCCTCTGATGAAAAACTGTTTTTT
TRBD1,TRBV29-1,TRBJ2-1,CSGDRGGYNEQFF,TGCAGCGGGGACAGGGGCGGCTACAATGAGCAGTTCTTC
TRBD1,TRBV2,TRBJ1-6,CASMGQHNSPLHF,TGTGCCAGCATGGGACAGCACAATTCACCCCTCCACTTT
TRBD1,TRBV7-2,TRBJ2-5,CASSLSGTAQETQYF,TGTGCCAGCAGCTTATCTGGGACAGCTCAAGAGACCCAGTACTTC
-,TRBV5-6,TRBJ2-7,CASSTLFTGNEQYF,TGTGCCAGCAGCACACTTTTTACAGGGAACGAGCAGTACTTC
TRBD1,TRBV6-1,TRBJ2-5,CASRSTGGGETQYF,TGTGCCAGCAGATCCACAGGGGGAGGAGAGACCCAGTACTTC
-,TRBV5-6,TRBJ1-2,CASRWGGIGYTF,TGTGCCAGCAGATGGGGAGGAATTGGCTACACCTTC
TRBD1,TRBV5-1,TRBJ1-2,CASSPTGAVEGYTF,TGCGCCAGCAGTCCCACAGGGGCGGTAGAAGGCTACACCTTC